Below are 32 T cell receptor beta chains sequenced from a single sample in a study of T cell therapy after organ transplantation. Clones were read by immunoSEQ multiplex PCR, and TCRdb kept only the in-frame ones, dropping some. The sample includes 15,000 to 20,000 clones, about 81% seen only once; the top ten take nearly 9.5%. These receptors lack a known antigen. Time point here: 4-8 weeks after completion of therapy. The sequencing used CD8+ T cells from blood, collected after autologous CMV-specific T cell therapy. The origin of the receptors is a human patient who had received a solid organ transplant and had CMV disease. A subset of T cells may come from the graft donor.

The chain has TRBV21-1 and TRBJ2-7; whether TRBD1, the table's D call, matches the DNA was not checked. TRBV21-1 is a known pseudogene. The CDR3 length is 17 residues. This chain's CDR3 is CATSQPSPDRGRNEQYF. The CDR3 nucleotides are TGTGCCACCTCACAACCTTCCCCGGACAGGGGGCGGAACGAGCAGTACTTC.

This sequence joins TRBV29-1 and TRBJ1-2; tentative D call: TRBD1 (6 bases). The CDR3 covers 14 residues. Germline-derived CDR1 and CDR2 are SQVTM and ANQGSEA. The V gene lost 1 base and the J gene lost 7 bases, with 16 bases spanning the gap. In DNA, the CDR3 is TGCAGCGTTGAAGTGGAAGGGGGATTGGTTGGCTACACCTTC. It encodes CSVEVEGGLVGYTF.

This chain joins TRBV6-5 and TRBJ1-3, with a tentative D call TRBD1 (6 bases). V was trimmed by 2 bases and J by 2 bases, leaving 13 bases between them. The CDR3 is 16 residues long. Germline V gene data show CDR1 as MNHEY and CDR2 as SVGAGI. The CDR3 protein is CASSYGGGRPGNTIYF. DNA of the CDR3: TGTGCCAGCAGTTACGGGGGCGGGCGGCCTGGAAACACCATATATTTT.

V is TRBV14 and J is TRBJ2-1, with a weak D call TRBD2 (5 bases). Germline loops: CDR1 SGHDN, CDR2 FVKESK. The CDR3 consists of 14 residues. Trimming removed 2 bases at V and 6 bases at J, with 11 bases between. Here the CDR3 DNA reads TGTGCCAGCAGCCAATATGCCCGGGGCAATGAGCAGTTCTTC. Protein sequence: CASSQYARGNEQFF.

CDR3 in amino acids: CASSLGGQGGNNEQFF. CDR3 in DNA: TGTGCCAGCAGCTTGGGAGGACAGGGAGGGAACAATGAGCAGTTCTTC. V and J are TRBV5-6 and TRBJ2-1; a possible D gene is TRBD1 (8 bases). The CDR3 spans 16 residues. Germline CDR1 is SGHDT and CDR2 is YYEEEE. The germline V and J ends were trimmed by 0 bases and 5 bases, with 15 bases remaining between them.

This CDR3 is CASRGYEQYF. CDR3 coding DNA: TGTGCCAGCAGAGGGTACGAGCAGTACTTC. The rearrangement joins TRBV2 to TRBJ2-7; no reliable D call. In germline, CDR1 is SNHLY, CDR2 FYNNEI. The CDR3 sequence is 10 residues long. The ends were cut back, 6 bases at V and 4 bases at J, with 4 bases in the middle.

V gene TRBV10-3 combines with J gene TRBJ1-1; TRBD1 is a possible D gene (6 bases). Per germline, CDR1 ENHRY and CDR2 SYGVKD. Trimming took off 7 bases at V and 0 bases at J, with 12 bases between the two ends. The CDR3 sequence is 14 residues long. CDR3 coding DNA: TGTGCCATCACCTCGGGGGGCGTGAACACTGAAGCTTTCTTT. It specifies CAITSGGVNTEAFF.

This clone has only one observation. V is TRBV5-1 and J is TRBJ2-2; TRBD1 aligns across 7 bases. Germline V gene data show CDR1 as SGHRS and CDR2 as YFSETQ. There are 14 residues in the CDR3. Losses at the gene ends were 2 bases for V and 6 bases for J; bases not matched to a gene: 4. This CDR3 reads CASSFHTGAGELFF. In DNA, the CDR3 is TGCGCCAGCAGCTTCCATACAGGGGCCGGGGAGCTGTTTTTT.

J is TRBJ2-5 and V is TRBV7-8, with 12 positions matching TRBD2. The V and J ends lost 5 bases and 4 bases, in that order; junction bases with no gene match: 11. The length of the CDR3 is 17 residues. Germline assignment: CDR1 SGHVS and CDR2 FQNEAQ. In nucleotides, the CDR3 is TGTGCCAGCAGCCTTCCTTTTCTAGCGGGAGGGATAGAGACCCAGTACTTC. Amino acid sequence: CASSLPFLAGGIETQYF.

The chain couples TRBV19 to TRBJ2-7; the D is unclear. CDR1 and CDR2 from the germline V gene are LNHDA and SQIVND (reference sequence). The length of the CDR3 is 14 residues. The V and J ends lost 2 bases and 6 bases respectively, with 14 bases between them. The CDR3 nucleotides read TGTGCCAGTAGTATAATGGGAAACTCTGGCGAGCAGTACTTC. Its protein product is CASSIMGNSGEQYF.

The chain uses TRBV7-8 and TRBJ2-3; D is unresolved. The CDR3 is made up of 15 amino acids. V lost 0 bases to trimming and J lost 2 bases, with 9 bases between them. Germline V gene data show CDR1 as SGHVS and CDR2 as FQNEAQ. CDR3 region: CASSLAPDLTDTQYF. DNA of the CDR3: TGTGCCAGCAGCTTAGCCCCGGACCTCACAGATACGCAGTATTTT.

The chain links TRBV6-6 to TRBJ2-2; no reliable D call. V was pared by 2 bases and J by 6 bases, with 1 base between. The CDR3 runs 11 residues. Germline V gene sequence: CDR1 MNHNY, CDR2 SVGAGI (reference sequence). The CDR3 region has the DNA TGTGCCAGCAGTTACCCCGGGGAGCTGTTTTTT. Translated, it gives CASSYPGELFF.

The chain joins TRBV4-1 to TRBJ1-2, with 8 bases matching TRBD1. V lost 2 bases and J lost 7; bases outside the gene matches: 6. Per germline, CDR1 MGHRA and CDR2 YSYEKL. This CDR3 contains 14 residues. The CDR3 loop is CASSQPGTGTGYTF. Written as DNA, the CDR3 is TGCGCCAGCAGCCAACCCGGGACAGGCACTGGCTACACCTTC.

The chain links TRBV5-1 to TRBJ1-1; D call uncertain. The CDR3 runs 16 residues. Between the trimmed V and J ends, which lost 0 bases and 2 bases, there was a span of 14 bases. Germline CDR1 is SGHRS and CDR2 is YFSETQ. The CDR3 is CASSLANGMRNTEAFF. The CDR3 DNA is TGCGCCAGCAGCTTGGCCAACGGGATGCGTAACACTGAAGCTTTCTTT.

This chain connects TRBV6-4 to TRBJ2-1, with TRBD1 matching over 8 bases. CDR1 and CDR2 (germline): MRHNA, SNTAGT. The trim removed 5 bases at V and 6 bases at J, leaving 9 bases unmatched. The CDR3 consists of 15 residues. The CDR3 nucleotides are TGTGCCAGCAGTCTCGACAGGGGAGGATTCAATGAGCAGTTCTTC. Its protein is CASSLDRGGFNEQFF.

The chain joins TRBV27 to TRBJ2-7, with D unresolved. V was cut by 4 bases and J by 2 bases, with 12 bases left in between. CDR1 and CDR2 (germline): MNHEY, SMNVEV (reference sequence). The CDR3 length is 14 residues. The CDR3 protein is CASSSPQATYEQYF. CDR3 in DNA: TGTGCCAGCAGTTCCCCGCAGGCCACCTACGAGCAGTACTTC.

The J gene is TRBJ1-1, the V gene TRBV27; tentative D call: TRBD1 (5 bases). Germline V gene lookup returns CDR1 MNHEY and CDR2 SMNVEV (reference sequence). The ends were cut back, 2 bases at V and 5 bases at J, with 9 bases in the middle. CDR3 length: 13 amino acids. The CDR3 region has the DNA TGTGCCAGCAGTTTAGGTGGGGGAACTGAAGCTTTCTTT. Its protein product is CASSLGGGTEAFF.

The chain uses TRBV12-5 and TRBJ2-7; D possibly matches TRBD1 or TRBD2 (5 bases each). The germline V gene encodes CDR1 LGHNT and CDR2 FRNRAP. The V end lost 0 bases, the J end lost 3 bases, and 21 bases lay between the germline ends. This CDR3 comprises 18 residues. CDR3 in amino acids: CASGLVSGSGTSGYEQYF. The DNA of the CDR3 is TGTGCTAGTGGTTTGGTATCCGGATCCGGGACCAGCGGCTACGAGCAGTACTTC.

The V call is TRBV6-4, the J call TRBJ2-3; 7 nucleotides align to TRBD2. CDR1 is MRHNA and CDR2 is SNTAGT in the germline V gene. The CDR3 spans 14 residues. After removal of 3 bases from V and 2 bases from J, the junction contained 2 bases not matched to a gene. The CDR3 sequence is CASSEGRDTDTQYF. The CDR3, as DNA: TGTGCCAGCAGTGAGGGGAGGGACACAGATACGCAGTATTTT.

This chain connects TRBV5-6 to TRBJ2-7; D is uncertain. This CDR3 region has 15 residues. Germline lookup yields CDR1 SGHDT and CDR2 YYEEEE. V lost 6 bases, J lost 2 bases, and 18 bases lay in between. CDR3 loop: CASNPAYSSPYEQYF. CDR3 nucleotide sequence: TGTGCCAGCAACCCAGCTTATTCTTCACCCTACGAGCAGTACTTC.

This sequence joins TRBV27 and TRBJ1-5; 11 positions match TRBD1. The junction had 3 bases not matched to a gene; V was cut back by 5 bases and J by 6 bases. The CDR3 extends over 14 amino acids. Looked up from germline, CDR1 is MNHEY and CDR2 is SMNVEV (reference sequence). DNA of the CDR3: TGTGCCAGCAGTGGACAGGGGGCCTCTCAGCCCCAGCATTTT. Translating gives CASSGQGASQPQHF.

This clone appeared once. One end of the junction fails to match germline, which may point to a read error. Other nucleotide sequences in the sample specify the same CDR3. This sequence joins TRBV10-2 and TRBJ2-7, with a tentative D call TRBD1 (6 bases). The CDR3 extends over 13 amino acids. Per germline, CDR1 WSHSY and CDR2 SAAADI. CDR3 residues: CASSADSSYEQYF. DNA of the CDR3: TGCGCCAGCAGCGCGGACAGTAGCTACGAACAGTACTTC.

V is TRBV6-5 and J is TRBJ1-5; D may be TRBD1 (5 bases). Trimming removed 8 bases from V and 3 bases from J, with 11 bases in between. The CDR3 extends over 13 amino acids. Germline V CDR1 and CDR2: MNHEY, SVGAGI. Here the CDR3 reads CASGTAVNQPQHF. In DNA, the CDR3 is TGTGCCAGCGGGACCGCCGTCAATCAGCCCCAGCATTTT.

This rearrangement joins TRBV7-9 to TRBJ1-2, with 12 bases that match TRBD1. Germline trimming cut 5 bases from V and 6 bases from J; bases unmatched to any gene: 7. The germline V gene encodes CDR1 SEHNR and CDR2 FQNEAQ (reference sequence). CDR3 length: 15 amino acids. The CDR3 spells CASSPTGQGADGYTF. In DNA, the CDR3 is TGTGCCAGCAGCCCGACGGGACAGGGGGCGGATGGCTACACCTTC.

The rearrangement uses TRBV5-6 and TRBJ1-2; D not resolved. The germline gives CDR1 SGHDT, CDR2 YYEEEE. V shed 2 bases and J shed 1 base, with 6 bases lying between them. The CDR3 extends over 13 amino acids. The CDR3 bases are TGTGCCAGCAGCTTTAGGAGTAACTATGGCTACACCTTC. Its protein product is CASSFRSNYGYTF.

In its sample, this clone was seen a few times. The chain joins TRBV6-1 to TRBJ1-3, with D tentatively TRBD1 (5 bases). The CDR3 contains 15 residues. The V end lost 8 bases, the J end lost 2 bases, and 16 bases lay between the germline ends. In germline, CDR1 is MNHNS, CDR2 SASEGT. CDR3 coding DNA: TGTGCCAGCGGGACTCGACCGGACACTGGAAACACCATATATTTT. Translation gives CASGTRPDTGNTIYF.

The chain combines TRBV11-2 with TRBJ2-2; D is undetermined. Germline V gene lookup returns CDR1 SGHAT and CDR2 FQNNGV. V lost 0 bases and J lost 7, with 9 bases in between. This CDR3 is built from 14 residues. The CDR3 sequence: CASSLEGRSGELFF. CDR3 in DNA: TGTGCCAGCAGCTTAGAGGGCAGGAGCGGGGAGCTGTTTTTT.

V is TRBV10-2 and J is TRBJ2-1; D perhaps matches TRBD1 (6 bases). Germline lookup yields CDR1 WSHSY and CDR2 SAAADI. The CDR3 has 14 residues. Trimming took 3 bases from V and 6 from J, leaving 12 bases between them. In DNA form, the CDR3 reads TGCGCCAGCAGTGACCTTTGGGGGCGCAATGAGCAGTTCTTC. Its protein is CASSDLWGRNEQFF.

V gene TRBV7-2 combines with J gene TRBJ2-7; perhaps TRBD1 as D (6 bases). The V end was cut by 1 base, the J end by 6 bases, with 10 bases between. The germline V gene encodes CDR1 SGHTA and CDR2 FQGNSA. This CDR3 is 13 amino acids long. In DNA, the CDR3 is TGTGCCAGCAGCTTAGGTCCAGGGGTCGAGCAGTACTTC. Protein: CASSLGPGVEQYF.

This clone was counted a few times. Additional DNA sequences in this sample encode the identical CDR3. The chain uses TRBV5-8 and TRBJ1-5; D not certain. V was clipped by 0 bases and J by 0 bases, with 7 bases between them. Germline CDR1 SGHTS, CDR2 YDEGEE. The length of the CDR3 is 15 residues. The chain's CDR3 is CASSLDGTSNQPQHF. The CDR3 DNA reads as TGTGCCAGCAGCTTGGACGGAACTAGCAATCAGCCCCAGCATTTT.

A single count supports this clone. The V gene is TRBV4-1, the J gene TRBJ2-7; TRBD2 agrees at 8 bases. The V gene end was trimmed by 5 bases and the J gene end by 1 base; junction bases not matched to a gene: 13. CDR1 and CDR2 from the germline V gene are MGHRA and YSYEKL. There are 17 residues in the CDR3. CDR3 in DNA: TGCGCCAGCAGCTCCCAAATTGCCGGGACTAGATCCTACGAGCAGTACTTC. Encoded protein: CASSSQIAGTRSYEQYF.

The chain has TRBV29-1 and TRBJ2-2; tentative D call: TRBD2 (5 bases). Germline loops: CDR1 SQVTM, CDR2 ANQGSEA. Trimming removed 8 bases at V and 1 base at J, with 17 bases between. This CDR3 region has 15 residues. The CDR3 nucleotides are TGCAGCACTCAAACCGGGGAGAGGAACACCGGGGAGCTGTTTTTT. Its protein product is CSTQTGERNTGELFF.